The TCR beta chain under discussion was sequenced for a study of persistence of HIV-infected CD4 T cells. Germline V gene data show CDR1 as MNHEY and CDR2 as SVGEGT. With V trimmed by 0 bases and J by 3 bases, 11 bases remained unmatched. The CDR3 extends over 17 amino acids. The immunoSEQ assay was version 4, run in survey mode. Each sample used up to about 1 ug genomic DNA diluted to around 10 ng/uL. Sequenced by immunoSEQ multiplex PCR; TCRdb stores in-frame clones only, minus some. The sample yields under 25,000 clones, 74% seen once. By frequency in the sample, this clone is medium-sized. Its target is not known. Overlapping HIV-1 Gag 15-mer peptides at approximately 0.96 ug per peptide per mL were used. CD4+ T cells upregulating both CD40 ligand and CD69 were sorted as responding cells. CD8+ T cells were removed from PBMCs prior to stimulation.

The chain combines TRBV6-2 or TRBV6-3 with TRBJ2-7, with 7 positions matching TRBD1. This TCR derives from an adult man with HIV who was CMV-seropositive. The source material was CD4+ T cells sorted from PBMCs after 18-hour stimulation, sampled from a patient who received antiretroviral therapy. This CDR3 reads CASSYSPPTGLYYEQYF. The CDR3 nucleotides are TGTGCCAGCAGTTACTCTCCGCCGACAGGGCTCTACTACGAGCAGTACTTC.